By sample share, the clone carrying this TCR beta chain is medium-sized. The antigen remains unidentified. The source of the sample is a study of CD8 T cells in ankylosing spondylitis. Whole-study findings and limits: The study identified a TCR beta motif of under ten highly homologous variants that appeared characteristic of ankylosing spondylitis blood. Certain motif variants had earlier been reported in reactive arthritis synovial fluid and blood.

Germline values: CDR1 SGDLS, CDR2 YYNGEE. The CDR3 spans 16 residues. V shed 2 bases, J shed 3 bases, and the junction held 7 bases outside the gene matches. TCRdb itself ran the 5' RACE reads through MiXCR, one entry per CDR3 protein. The sample yields around 6,800 distinct CDR3 sequences, roughly 7.7% seen once. This receptor was taken from a male donor with ankylosing spondylitis or in good health (not recorded which). The J gene is TRBJ1-3, the V gene TRBV9, with 8 bases identical to TRBD1. Sequencing input: blood, either unsorted or a sorted T cell fraction (not recorded which). CDR3 protein: CASSVQDRDFGNTIYF. For the CDR3, the DNA is TGTGCCAGCAGCGTGCAGGACAGGGATTTTGGAAACACCATATATTTT.